The 14 T cell receptor beta chains below were found in one sample sequenced in a study of vaccination and CD4 T cells after COVID-19. One entry per CDR3 protein results from TCRdb running MiXCR on the PCR reads. The table records about 20,000 distinct CDR3 sequences, 58% of them present only once. This material consisted of CD4+ T cells from blood, taken before SARS-CoV-2 vaccination. These receptor sequences come from a human donor who had recovered from COVID-19.

The sample holds a few counts of this clonotype. This chain links TRBV7-2 with TRBJ1-1, with D uncertain. The CDR3 has 14 amino acids. The germline V and J ends were trimmed by 7 bases and 5 bases, with 17 bases remaining between them. CDR1 is SGHTA and CDR2 is FQGNSA in the germline V gene. Here the CDR3 reads CASTQQHRETEAFF. The DNA of the CDR3 is TGTGCCAGCACACAACAACATAGGGAAACTGAAGCTTTCTTT.

The chain recombines TRBV27 with TRBJ2-7, with TRBD1 as a possible D gene (6 bases). The CDR3 extends over 13 amino acids. V was clipped by 7 bases and J by 3 bases, with 13 bases between them. Germline CDR1 is MNHEY and CDR2 is SMNVEV (reference sequence). In DNA, the CDR3 is TGTGCCAGCAAAATGGCAGGGGTCTACGAGCAGTACTTC. Its protein is CASKMAGVYEQYF.

The rearrangement links TRBV20-1 to TRBJ2-5; TRBD2 might be the D (5 bases). Trimming cost V 6 bases and J 5 bases, with 16 bases left between them. The CDR3 consists of 13 residues. CDR1 is DFQATT and CDR2 is SNEGSKA in the germline V gene (reference sequence). CDR3 in DNA: TGCAGTGCCGAAGTAGGGAGTCTCGAGACCCAGTACTTC. Translated, it gives CSAEVGSLETQYF.

This chain uses TRBV24-1 with TRBJ2-2; 7 positions match TRBD2. V gave up 8 bases and J gave up 6 bases; unmatched junction bases: 2. CDR1 is KGHDR, CDR2 SFDVKD, per germline. The CDR3 length is 12 residues. The CDR3 here is CATTAGAGELFF. In DNA, the CDR3 is TGTGCCACCACGGCGGGGGCCGGGGAGCTGTTTTTT.

The CDR3 bases are TGCGCCAGCAGCCAAGGAAGGAACACTGAAGCTTTCTTT. Protein product: CASSQGRNTEAFF. V gene TRBV4-1 combines with J gene TRBJ1-1; D uncertain. CDR3 length equals 13 residues. Looked up from germline, CDR1 is MGHRA and CDR2 is YSYEKL. V dropped 1 base and J dropped 1 base, with 4 bases sitting between them.

This clonotype came up a few times. This chain connects TRBV19 to TRBJ1-5; no firm D call. CDR3 length: 13 residues. Trimming shortened V by 0 bases and J by 8 bases, and 8 bases separated the two germline ends. Germline V lookup: CDR1 LNHDA, CDR2 SQIVND (reference sequence). The CDR3 DNA reads TGTGCCAGTAGTATAGACGGGGAGAAGCCCCAGCATTTT. Encoded protein: CASSIDGEKPQHF.

This chain connects TRBV2 to TRBJ2-7; 10 bases are a match to TRBD2. The CDR3 is made up of 15 amino acids. Germline values: CDR1 SNHLY, CDR2 FYNNEI. J was trimmed by 2 bases and V by 7 bases; bases with no gene match: 8. The CDR3, as DNA: TGTGCCAGCACTAGGAAGCGGGAGGGCCCCTACGAGCAGTACTTC. It translates to CASTRKREGPYEQYF.

The V call is TRBV6-1, the J call TRBJ1-2; no reliable D call. V shed 5 bases and J shed 3 bases, with 13 bases lying between them. The CDR3 sequence is 14 residues long. Germline lookup yields CDR1 MNHNS and CDR2 SASEGT. CDR3 loop: CASSPSSLDYGYTF. The CDR3 bases are TGTGCCAGCAGTCCCTCATCGTTGGACTATGGCTACACCTTC.

This clonotype came up once. This chain's CDR3 is CASSYSNWGTGANVLTF. CDR3 nucleotides: TGTGCCAGCAGTTACTCGAACTGGGGGACTGGGGCCAACGTCCTGACTTTC. The rearrangement uses TRBV6-5 and TRBJ2-6; D tentatively reads TRBD1 or TRBD2 (5 bases each). The CDR3 is 17 amino acids. The V end lost 0 bases, the J end lost 2 bases, and 11 bases lay between the germline ends. Looked up from germline, CDR1 is MNHEY and CDR2 is SVGAGI.

V and J are TRBV24-1 and TRBJ2-5; D uncertain. The CDR3 has 17 amino acids. The V gene's germline CDR1 is KGHDR and CDR2 SFDVKD. Trimming removed 1 base from V and 0 bases from J, with 14 bases in between. This CDR3 reads CATSDLVGGVHQETQYF. CDR3 bases: TGTGCCACCAGTGATTTAGTGGGCGGAGTCCACCAAGAGACCCAGTACTTC.

This chain joins TRBV4-3 and TRBJ1-2, with D possibly being TRBD1 (5 bases). The CDR3 spans 16 residues. Germline CDR1 reads LGHNA; CDR2 reads YSLEER. Trimming left V 4 bases short and J 8 bases short, with 23 bases between. The CDR3 sequence is CASSPDPAGTFWGYTF. The CDR3 nucleotides are TGCGCCAGCAGCCCGGACCCGGCAGGGACTTTCTGGGGCTACACCTTC.

The table lists this clonotype with a few counts. The chain uses TRBV19 and TRBJ1-6; D is unclear. Germline-derived CDR1 and CDR2 are LNHDA and SQIVND (reference sequence). The CDR3 spans 15 residues. The ends were cut back, 7 bases at V and 7 bases at J, with 17 bases in the middle. The CDR3 DNA reads TGTGCCAGTACCGTGGGTTCCGAAAGGAATTCACCCCTCCACTTT. Translation gives CASTVGSERNSPLHF.

The gene calls are TRBV4-3 and TRBJ2-1; 8 bases map to TRBD2. This CDR3 region has 21 residues. The V segment lost 4 bases and the J segment 1 base; nucleotides outside the gene matches: 21. Germline V gene sequence: CDR1 LGHNA, CDR2 YSLEER. CDR3 in amino acids: CASSLEGRLVVRGGSYNEQFF. In DNA form, the CDR3 reads TGCGCCAGCAGCCTTGAAGGGCGTTTGGTAGTTCGGGGGGGTTCCTACAATGAGCAGTTCTTC.

The table lists this clonotype with a few counts. V gene TRBV27 combines with J gene TRBJ2-3; 8 bases are a match to TRBD2. The V segment lost 4 bases and the J segment 2 bases; nucleotides outside the gene matches: 11. CDR3 length: 17 amino acids. Germline CDR1 and CDR2: MNHEY and SMNVEV (reference sequence). The CDR3 reads CASSSSGRLRYTDTQYF. CDR3 coding DNA: TGTGCCAGCAGTTCAAGCGGGAGATTGAGGTACACAGATACGCAGTATTTT.